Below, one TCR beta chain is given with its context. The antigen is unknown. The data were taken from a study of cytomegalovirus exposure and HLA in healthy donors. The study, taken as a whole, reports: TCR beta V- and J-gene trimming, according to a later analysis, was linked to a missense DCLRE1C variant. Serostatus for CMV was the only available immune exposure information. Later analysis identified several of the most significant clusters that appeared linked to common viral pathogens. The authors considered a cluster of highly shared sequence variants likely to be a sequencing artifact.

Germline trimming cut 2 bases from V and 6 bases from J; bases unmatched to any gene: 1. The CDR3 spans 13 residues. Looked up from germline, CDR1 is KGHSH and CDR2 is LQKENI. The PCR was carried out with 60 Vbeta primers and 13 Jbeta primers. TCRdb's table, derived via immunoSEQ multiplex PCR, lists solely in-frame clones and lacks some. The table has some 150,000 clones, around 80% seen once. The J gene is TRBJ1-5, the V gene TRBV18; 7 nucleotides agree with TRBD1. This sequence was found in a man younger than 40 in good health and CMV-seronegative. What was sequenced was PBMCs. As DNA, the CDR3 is TGTGCCAGCTCACCAACAGGGGTTCAGCCCCAGCATTTT. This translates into CASSPTGVQPQHF. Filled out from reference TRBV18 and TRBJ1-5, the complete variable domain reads NAGVMQNPRHLVRRRGQEARLRCSPMKGHSHVYWYRQLPEEGLKFMVYLQKENIIDESGMPKERFSAEFPKEGPSILRIQQVVRGDSAAYFCASSPTGVQPQHFGDGTRLSIL.